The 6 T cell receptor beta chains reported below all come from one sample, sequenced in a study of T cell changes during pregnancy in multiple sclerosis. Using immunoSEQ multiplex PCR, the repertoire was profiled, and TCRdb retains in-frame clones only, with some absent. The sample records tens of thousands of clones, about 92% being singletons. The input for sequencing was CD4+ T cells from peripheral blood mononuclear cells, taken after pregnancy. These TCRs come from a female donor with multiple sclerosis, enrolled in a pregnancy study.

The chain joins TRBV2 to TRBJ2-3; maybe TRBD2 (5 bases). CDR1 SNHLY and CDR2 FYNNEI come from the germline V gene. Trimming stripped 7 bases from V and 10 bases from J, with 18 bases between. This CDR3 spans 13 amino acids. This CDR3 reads CASKEAPQVAQYF. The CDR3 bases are TGTGCCAGCAAGGAGGCCCCGCAAGTGGCGCAGTATTTT.

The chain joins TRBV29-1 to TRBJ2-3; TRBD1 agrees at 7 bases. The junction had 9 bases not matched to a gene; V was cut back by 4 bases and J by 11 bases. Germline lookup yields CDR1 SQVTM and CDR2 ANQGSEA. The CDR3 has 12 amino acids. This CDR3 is CSVGRQGPEQYF. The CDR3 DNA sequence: TGCAGCGTTGGGCGACAGGGCCCTGAGCAGTATTTT.

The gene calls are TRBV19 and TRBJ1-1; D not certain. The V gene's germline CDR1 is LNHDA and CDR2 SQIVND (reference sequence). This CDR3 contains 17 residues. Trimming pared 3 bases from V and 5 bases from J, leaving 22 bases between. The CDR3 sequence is CASSMVAVRRSRTEAFF. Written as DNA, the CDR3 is TGTGCCAGTAGTATGGTGGCGGTCAGGAGGTCTCGGACTGAAGCTTTCTTT.

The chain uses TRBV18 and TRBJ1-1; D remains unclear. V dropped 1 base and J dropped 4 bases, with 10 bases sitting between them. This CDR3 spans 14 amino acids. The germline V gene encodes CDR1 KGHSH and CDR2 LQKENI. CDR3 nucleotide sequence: TGTGCCAGCTCACCACGTCAAGAGGGCACTGAAGCTTTCTTT. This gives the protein CASSPRQEGTEAFF.

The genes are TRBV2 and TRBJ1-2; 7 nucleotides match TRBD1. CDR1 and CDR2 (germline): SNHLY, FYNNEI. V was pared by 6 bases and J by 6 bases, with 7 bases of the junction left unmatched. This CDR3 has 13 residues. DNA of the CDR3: TGTGCCAGCAGGGGACAGCGCCCAGATGGCTACACCTTC. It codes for CASRGQRPDGYTF.

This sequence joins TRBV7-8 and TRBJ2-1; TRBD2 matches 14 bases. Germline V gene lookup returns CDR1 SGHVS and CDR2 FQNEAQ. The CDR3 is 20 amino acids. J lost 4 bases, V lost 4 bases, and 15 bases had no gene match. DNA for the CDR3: TGTGCCAGCAGCTCGGGACTAGCGGGGGCTCTCGCTTCCCGTTACAATGAGCAGTTCTTC. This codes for CASSSGLAGALASRYNEQFF.